Listed here are 8 T cell receptor beta chains from one sample, sequenced in a study of T cell changes during pregnancy in multiple sclerosis. Profiling relied on immunoSEQ multiplex PCR, and the TCRdb table lists in-frame clones only, not all of them. The profile shows more than 25,000 clones, more than 90% of them singletons. Sequencing was performed on CD4+ T cells from peripheral blood mononuclear cells, taken in the first trimester of pregnancy. These TCRs come from a female donor with multiple sclerosis, enrolled in a pregnancy study.

With respect to this clone: One end of the junction varies from germline; a read error may be responsible. The V gene is TRBV20-1, the J gene TRBJ1-4; maybe TRBD1 (6 bases). Per the germline V gene, CDR1 is DFQATT and CDR2 is SNEGSKA (reference sequence). This CDR3 region has 11 residues. CDR3 DNA: TGCAGTGCACCCTCTTACAGGGATCGTATTTTT. Encoded protein: CSAPSYRDRIF.

A few counts support this clone. This chain joins TRBV7-8 and TRBJ2-3; 7 positions agree with TRBD2. The germline gives CDR1 SGHVS, CDR2 FQNEAQ. This CDR3 comprises 14 residues. Trimming cost V 4 bases and J 2 bases; bases outside gene matches: 3. CDR3 sequence: CASSYRDYTDTQYF. The CDR3 DNA follows: TGTGCCAGCAGCTACCGGGACTACACAGATACGCAGTATTTT.

This chain uses TRBV5-1 with TRBJ2-6, with D tentatively TRBD1 (7 bases). This CDR3 has 18 residues. Trimming took off 4 bases at V and 0 bases at J, with 17 bases between the two ends. In germline, CDR1 is SGHRS, CDR2 YFSETQ. CDR3 in DNA: TGCGCCAGCAGCCCGGGGGCAGGGGGGCCCTCTGGGGCCAACGTCCTGACTTTC. It is translated as CASSPGAGGPSGANVLTF.

The chain joins TRBV5-6 to TRBJ1-2, with a weak D call TRBD1 (6 bases). CDR3 length equals 16 residues. Trimming took off 4 bases at V and 1 base at J, with 17 bases between the two ends. Germline lookup yields CDR1 SGHDT and CDR2 YYEEEE. The CDR3 nucleotides are TGTGCCAGCAGCCCCGGACAGCTCAGAATTAACTATGGCTACACCTTC. Its protein is CASSPGQLRINYGYTF.

V is TRBV9 and J is TRBJ2-7, with unresolved D. This CDR3 has 14 amino acids. V was cut by 0 bases and J by 2 bases, with 9 bases left in between. Looked up from germline, CDR1 is SGDLS and CDR2 is YYNGEE. The CDR3 nucleotides are TGTGCCAGCAGCGTAGGTACGGTTACCTACGAGCAGTACTTC. Translated, it gives CASSVGTVTYEQYF. Variable domain in full (rest from reference TRBV9 and TRBJ2-7): DSGVTQTPKHLITATGQRVTLRCSPRSGDLSVYWYQQSLDQGLQFLIQYYNGEERAKGNILERFSAQQFPDLHSELNLSSLELGDSALYFCASSVGTVTYEQYFGPGTRLTVT.

The V gene is TRBV28, the J gene TRBJ1-2; 9 nucleotides agree with TRBD1. The CDR3 runs 14 residues. V trimming: 5 bases; J trimming: 5 bases; junction bases outside the gene matches: 6. Germline V CDR1 and CDR2: MDHEN, SYDVKM. The CDR3 DNA is TGTGCCAGCAGTGGACAGGGGTGGGTATATGGCTACACCTTC. Residues: CASSGQGWVYGYTF.

The rearrangement uses TRBV6-1 and TRBJ2-5; 9 bases are shared with TRBD2. Gene TRBJ2-7 matches the end of the DNA better, so the J call may be wrong. Germline CDR1 MNHNS, CDR2 SASEGT. The CDR3 spans 13 residues. For the CDR3, the DNA is TGTGCCAGCAATCGACTAGCGGCCTACGAGCAGTACTTC. Protein product: CASNRLAAYEQYF.

This clone was seen once. The chain couples TRBV7-8 to TRBJ2-7, with 14 bases lining up with TRBD2. With 1 base clipped from V and 5 bases from J, the junction kept 7 bases outside the gene matches. Germline CDR1 SGHVS, CDR2 FQNEAQ. The CDR3 spans 17 residues. CDR3: CASSLGPVTSGGDEQYF. In DNA, the CDR3 is TGTGCCAGCAGCTTAGGACCCGTGACTAGCGGGGGGGACGAGCAGTACTTC.